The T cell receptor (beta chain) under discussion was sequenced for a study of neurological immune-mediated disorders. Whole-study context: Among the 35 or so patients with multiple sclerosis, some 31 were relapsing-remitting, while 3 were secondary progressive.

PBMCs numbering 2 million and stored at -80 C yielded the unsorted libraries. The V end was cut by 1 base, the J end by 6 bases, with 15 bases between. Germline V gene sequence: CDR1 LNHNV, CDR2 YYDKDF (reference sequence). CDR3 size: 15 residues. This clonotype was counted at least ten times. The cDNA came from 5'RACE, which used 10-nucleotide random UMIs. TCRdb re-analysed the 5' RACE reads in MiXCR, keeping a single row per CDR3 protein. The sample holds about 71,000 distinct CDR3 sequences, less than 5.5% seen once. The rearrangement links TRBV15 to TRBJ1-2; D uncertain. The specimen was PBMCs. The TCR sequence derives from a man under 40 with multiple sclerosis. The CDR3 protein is CATSRVRRGQDGYTF. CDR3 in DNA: TGTGCCACCAGCAGAGTACGGAGAGGGCAGGATGGCTACACCTTC.